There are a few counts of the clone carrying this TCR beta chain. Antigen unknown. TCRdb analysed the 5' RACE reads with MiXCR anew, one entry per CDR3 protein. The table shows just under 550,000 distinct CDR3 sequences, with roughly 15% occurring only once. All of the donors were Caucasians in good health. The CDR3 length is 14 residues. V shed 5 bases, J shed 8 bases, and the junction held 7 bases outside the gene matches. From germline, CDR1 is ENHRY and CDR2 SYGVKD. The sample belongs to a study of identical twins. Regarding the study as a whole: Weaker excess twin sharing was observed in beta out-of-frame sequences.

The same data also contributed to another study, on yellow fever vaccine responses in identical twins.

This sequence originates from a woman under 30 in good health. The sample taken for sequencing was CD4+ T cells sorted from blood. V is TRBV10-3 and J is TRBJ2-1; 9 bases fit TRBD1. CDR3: CAISRGQGGDEQFF. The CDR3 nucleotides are TGTGCCATCAGTCGGGGACAGGGAGGCGATGAGCAGTTCTTC.